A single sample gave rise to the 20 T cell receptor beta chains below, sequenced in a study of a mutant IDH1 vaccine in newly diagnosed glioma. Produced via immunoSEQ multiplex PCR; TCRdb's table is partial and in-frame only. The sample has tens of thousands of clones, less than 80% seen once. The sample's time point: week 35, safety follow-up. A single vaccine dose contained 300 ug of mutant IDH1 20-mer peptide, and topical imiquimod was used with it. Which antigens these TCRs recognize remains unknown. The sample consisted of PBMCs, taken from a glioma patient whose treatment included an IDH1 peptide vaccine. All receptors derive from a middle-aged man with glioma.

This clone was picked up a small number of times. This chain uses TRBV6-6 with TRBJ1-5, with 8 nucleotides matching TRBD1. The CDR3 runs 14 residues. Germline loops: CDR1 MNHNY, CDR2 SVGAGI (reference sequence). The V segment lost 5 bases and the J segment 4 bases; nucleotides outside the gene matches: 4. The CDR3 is CASSLQGENQPQHF. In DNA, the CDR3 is TGTGCCAGCAGTCTACAGGGGGAAAATCAGCCCCAGCATTTT.

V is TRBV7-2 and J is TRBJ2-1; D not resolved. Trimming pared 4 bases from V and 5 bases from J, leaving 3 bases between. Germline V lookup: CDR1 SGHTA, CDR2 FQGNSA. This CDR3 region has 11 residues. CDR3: CASSSHNEQFF. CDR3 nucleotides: TGTGCCAGCAGCTCTCACAATGAGCAGTTCTTC.

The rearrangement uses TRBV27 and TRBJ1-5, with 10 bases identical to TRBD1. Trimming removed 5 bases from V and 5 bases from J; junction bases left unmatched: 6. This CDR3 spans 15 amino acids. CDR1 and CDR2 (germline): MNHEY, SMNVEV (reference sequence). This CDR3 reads CASSPTGGGDQPQHF. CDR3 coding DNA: TGTGCCAGCAGTCCGACAGGGGGCGGGGATCAGCCCCAGCATTTT.

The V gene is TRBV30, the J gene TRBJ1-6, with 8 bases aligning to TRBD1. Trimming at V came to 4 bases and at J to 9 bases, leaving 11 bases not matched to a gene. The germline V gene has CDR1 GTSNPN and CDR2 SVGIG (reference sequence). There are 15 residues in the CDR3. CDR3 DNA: TGTGCCTGGAAGCGGACAGGGACAATGGGTTCACCCCTCCACTTT. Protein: CAWKRTGTMGSPLHF.

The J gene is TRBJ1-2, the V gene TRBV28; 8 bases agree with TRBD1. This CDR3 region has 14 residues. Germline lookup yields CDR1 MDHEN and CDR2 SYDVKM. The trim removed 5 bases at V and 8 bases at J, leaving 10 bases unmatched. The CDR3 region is CASSPTSGQEGYTF. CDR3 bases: TGTGCCAGCAGTCCAACATCGGGACAGGAAGGCTACACCTTC.

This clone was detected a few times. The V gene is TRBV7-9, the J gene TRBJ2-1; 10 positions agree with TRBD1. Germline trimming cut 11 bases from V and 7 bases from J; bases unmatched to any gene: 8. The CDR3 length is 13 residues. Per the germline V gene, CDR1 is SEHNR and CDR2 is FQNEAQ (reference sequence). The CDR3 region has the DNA TGTGCCTCCTTCCGGGACAGGGGAAATGAGCAGTTCTTC. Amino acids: CASFRDRGNEQFF.

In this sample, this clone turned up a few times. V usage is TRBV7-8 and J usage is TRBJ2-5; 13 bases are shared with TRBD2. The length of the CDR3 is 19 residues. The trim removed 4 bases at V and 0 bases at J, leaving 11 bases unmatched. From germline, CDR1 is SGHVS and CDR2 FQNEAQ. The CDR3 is CASSSIGLAGARHQETQYF. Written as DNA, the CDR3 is TGTGCCAGCAGCTCGATTGGACTAGCGGGAGCGCGGCACCAAGAGACCCAGTACTTC.

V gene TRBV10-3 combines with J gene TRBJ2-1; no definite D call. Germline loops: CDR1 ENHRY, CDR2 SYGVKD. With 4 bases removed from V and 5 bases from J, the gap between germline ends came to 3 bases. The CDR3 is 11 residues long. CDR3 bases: TGTGCCATCAGTGCTAACAATGAGCAGTTCTTC. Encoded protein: CAISANNEQFF.

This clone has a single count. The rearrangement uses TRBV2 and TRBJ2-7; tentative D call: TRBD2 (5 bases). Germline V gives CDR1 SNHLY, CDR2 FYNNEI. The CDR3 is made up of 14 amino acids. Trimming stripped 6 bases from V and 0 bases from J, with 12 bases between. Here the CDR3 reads CASSSRGPSYEQYF. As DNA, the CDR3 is TGTGCCAGCAGCAGTCGAGGGCCCTCCTACGAGCAGTACTTC.

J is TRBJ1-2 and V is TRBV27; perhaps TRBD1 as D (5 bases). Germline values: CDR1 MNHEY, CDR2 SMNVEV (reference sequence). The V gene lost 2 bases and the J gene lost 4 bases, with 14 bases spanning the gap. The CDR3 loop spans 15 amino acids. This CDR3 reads CASSLAGMGIYGYTF. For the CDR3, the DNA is TGTGCCAGCAGTTTAGCAGGGATGGGAATCTATGGCTACACCTTC.

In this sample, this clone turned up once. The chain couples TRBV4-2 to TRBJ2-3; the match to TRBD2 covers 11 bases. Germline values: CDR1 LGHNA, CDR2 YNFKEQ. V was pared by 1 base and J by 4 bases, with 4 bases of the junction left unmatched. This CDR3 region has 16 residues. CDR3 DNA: TGTGCCAGCAGCCAAGGGCTAGCGGGAGGCCCAGATACGCAGTATTTT. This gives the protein CASSQGLAGGPDTQYF.

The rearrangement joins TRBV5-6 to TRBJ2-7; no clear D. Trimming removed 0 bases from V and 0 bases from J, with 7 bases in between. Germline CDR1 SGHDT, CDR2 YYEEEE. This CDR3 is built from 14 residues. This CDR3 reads CASSLVAVSYEQYF. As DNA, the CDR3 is TGTGCCAGCAGCTTGGTGGCCGTCTCCTACGAGCAGTACTTC. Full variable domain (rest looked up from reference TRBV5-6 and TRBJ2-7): DAGVTQSPTHLIKTRGQQVTLRCSPKSGHDTVSWYQQALGQGPQFIFQYYEEEERQRGNFPDRFSGHQFPNYSSELNVNALLLGDSALYLCASSLVAVSYEQYFGPGTRLTVT.

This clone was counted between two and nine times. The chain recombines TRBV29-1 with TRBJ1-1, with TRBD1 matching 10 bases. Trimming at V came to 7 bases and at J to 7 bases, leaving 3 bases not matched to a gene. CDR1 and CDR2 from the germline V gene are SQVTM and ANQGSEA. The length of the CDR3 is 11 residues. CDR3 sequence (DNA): TGCAGCGCTGGGACAGGGGATGAAGCTTTCTTT. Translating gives CSAGTGDEAFF.

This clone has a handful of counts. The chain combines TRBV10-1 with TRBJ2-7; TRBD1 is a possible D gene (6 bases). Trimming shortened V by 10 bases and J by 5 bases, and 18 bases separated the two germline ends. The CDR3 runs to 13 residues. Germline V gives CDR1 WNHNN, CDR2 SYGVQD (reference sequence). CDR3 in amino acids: CATRDTMGDEQYF. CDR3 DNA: TGCGCCACCCGGGACACAATGGGAGACGAGCAGTACTTC.

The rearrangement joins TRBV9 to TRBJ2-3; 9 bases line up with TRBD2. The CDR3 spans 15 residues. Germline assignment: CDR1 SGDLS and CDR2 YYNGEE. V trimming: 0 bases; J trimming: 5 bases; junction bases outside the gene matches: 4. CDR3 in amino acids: CASSVVGAGGDTQYF. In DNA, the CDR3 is TGTGCCAGCAGCGTAGTGGGAGCGGGGGGAGATACGCAGTATTTT.

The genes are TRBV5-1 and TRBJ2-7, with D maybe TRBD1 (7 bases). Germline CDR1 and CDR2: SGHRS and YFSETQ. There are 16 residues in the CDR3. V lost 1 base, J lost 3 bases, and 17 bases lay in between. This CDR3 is CASSLMAGQPYYEQYV. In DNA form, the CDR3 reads TGCGCCAGCAGCTTGATGGCGGGACAGCCCTACTACGAGCAGTACGTC.

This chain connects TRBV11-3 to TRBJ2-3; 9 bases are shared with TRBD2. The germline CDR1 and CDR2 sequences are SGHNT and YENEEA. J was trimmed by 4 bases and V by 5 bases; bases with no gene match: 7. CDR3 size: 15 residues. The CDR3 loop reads CASSPGTSNADTQYF. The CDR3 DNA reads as TGTGCCAGCAGCCCAGGGACTAGCAACGCAGATACGCAGTATTTT.

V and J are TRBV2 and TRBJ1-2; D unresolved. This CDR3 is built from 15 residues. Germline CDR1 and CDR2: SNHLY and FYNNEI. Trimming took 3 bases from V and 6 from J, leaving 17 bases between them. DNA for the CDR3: TGTGCCAGCAGTGATCCAAATGGGAGGGATCATGGCTACACCTTC. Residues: CASSDPNGRDHGYTF.

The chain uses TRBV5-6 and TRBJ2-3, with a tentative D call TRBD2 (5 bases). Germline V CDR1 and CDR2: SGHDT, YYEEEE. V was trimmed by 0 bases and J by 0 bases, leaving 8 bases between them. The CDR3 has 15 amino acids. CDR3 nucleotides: TGTGCCAGCAGCTTGGGGGGAGTTAGCACAGATACGCAGTATTTT. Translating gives CASSLGGVSTDTQYF.

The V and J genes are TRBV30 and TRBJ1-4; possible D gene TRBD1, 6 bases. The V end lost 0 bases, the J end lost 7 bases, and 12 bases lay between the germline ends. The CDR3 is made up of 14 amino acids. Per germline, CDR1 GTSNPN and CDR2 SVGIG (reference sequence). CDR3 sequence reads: CAWSVGGQREKLFF. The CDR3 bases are TGTGCCTGGAGTGTAGGGGGTCAGCGTGAAAAACTGTTTTTT. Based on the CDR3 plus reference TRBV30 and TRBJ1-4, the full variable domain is SQTIHQWPATLVQPVGSPLSLECTVEGTSNPNLYWYRQAAGRGLQLLFYSVGIGQISSEVPQNLSASRPQDRQFILSSKKLLLSDSGFYLCAWSVGGQREKLFFGSGTQLSVL.